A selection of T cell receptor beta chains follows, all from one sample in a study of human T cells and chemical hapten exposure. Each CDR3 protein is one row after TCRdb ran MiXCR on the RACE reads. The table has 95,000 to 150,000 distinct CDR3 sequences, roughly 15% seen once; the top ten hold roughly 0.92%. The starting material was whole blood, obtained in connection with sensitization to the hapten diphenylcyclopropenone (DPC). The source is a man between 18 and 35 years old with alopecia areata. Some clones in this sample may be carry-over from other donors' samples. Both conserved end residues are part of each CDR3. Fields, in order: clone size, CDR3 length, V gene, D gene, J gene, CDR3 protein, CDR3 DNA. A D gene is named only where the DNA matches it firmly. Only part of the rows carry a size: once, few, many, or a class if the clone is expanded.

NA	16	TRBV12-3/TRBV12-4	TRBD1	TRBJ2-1	CASSLATGGGYNEQFF	TGTGCCAGCAGTTTAGCGACAGGGGGCGGTTACAATGAGCAGTTCTTC
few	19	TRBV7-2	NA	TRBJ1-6	CASSFGHRLGSSYNSPLHF	TGTGCCAGCAGCTTCGGACACCGTCTGGGAAGCTCCTATAATTCACCCCTCCACTTT
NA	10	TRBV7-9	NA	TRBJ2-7	CASPVQGQYF	TGTGCCAGTCCGGTCCAGGGGCAGTACTTC
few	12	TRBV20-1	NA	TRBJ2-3	CSAAYREDTQYF	TGCAGTGCAGCCTACAGGGAAGATACGCAGTATTTT
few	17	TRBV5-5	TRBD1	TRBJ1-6	CASSLVPGQGLYIPLHF	TGTGCCAGCAGCCTGGTCCCGGGACAGGGGCTGTATATACCCCTCCACTTT
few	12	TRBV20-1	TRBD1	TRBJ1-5	CSAIQGNQPQHF	TGCAGTGCCATACAGGGGAATCAGCCCCAGCATTTT
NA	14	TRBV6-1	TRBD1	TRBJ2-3	CASVRDRGTDTQYF	TGTGCCAGCGTCCGGGACAGGGGAACAGATACGCAGTATTTT
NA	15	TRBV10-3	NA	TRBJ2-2	CAISAWGSNTGELFF	TGTGCCATCAGTGCTTGGGGGTCGAACACCGGGGAGCTGTTTTTT
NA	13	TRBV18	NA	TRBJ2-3	CASCRGGTDTQYF	TGTGCCAGTTGCAGAGGCGGCACAGATACGCAGTATTTT
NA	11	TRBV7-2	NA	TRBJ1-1	CASSQWPEAFF	TGTGCCAGCAGCCAGTGGCCTGAAGCTTTCTTT
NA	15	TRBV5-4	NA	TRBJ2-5	CASSLSGENQETQYF	TGTGCCAGCAGCTTATCGGGGGAGAACCAAGAGACCCAGTACTTC
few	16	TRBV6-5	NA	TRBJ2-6	CASSYRYSSGANVLTF	TGTGCCAGCAGTTACCGATACTCCTCTGGGGCCAACGTCCTGACTTTC
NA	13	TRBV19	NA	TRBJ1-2	CASSIDLFYGYTF	TGTGCCAGTAGTATAGATCTTTTCTATGGCTACACCTTC
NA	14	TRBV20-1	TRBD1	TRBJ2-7	CSASKTGGPYEQYF	TGCAGTGCTAGTAAGACAGGGGGCCCCTACGAGCAGTACTTC
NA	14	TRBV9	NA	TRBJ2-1	CAGGWVNSYNEQFF	TGTGCCGGAGGTTGGGTAAACTCCTACAATGAGCAGTTCTTC
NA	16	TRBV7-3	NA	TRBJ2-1	CASSPVGSDSYNEQFF	TGTGCCAGCAGCCCCGTAGGTAGTGATTCCTACAATGAGCAGTTCTTC
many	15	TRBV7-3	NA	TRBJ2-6	CASSTGSSGANVLTF	TGTGCCAGCAGCACCGGATCCTCTGGGGCCAACGTCCTGACTTTC
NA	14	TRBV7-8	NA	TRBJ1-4	CASSFAGDTGKLFF	TGTGCCAGCAGCTTTGCAGGGGATACTGGGAAACTGTTTTTT
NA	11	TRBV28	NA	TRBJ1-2	CATESNRGYTF	TGTGCCACCGAATCTAATAGGGGCTACACCTTC
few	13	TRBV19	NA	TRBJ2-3	CASSWQNTDTQYF	TGTGCCAGTAGTTGGCAGAACACAGATACGCAGTATTTT
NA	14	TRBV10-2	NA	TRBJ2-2	CASRRGFNTGELFF	TGCGCCAGCCGTAGGGGGTTCAACACCGGGGAGCTGTTTTTT
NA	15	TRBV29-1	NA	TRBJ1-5	CSVIVGTSSNQPQHF	TGCAGCGTGATTGTAGGGACATCTAGCAATCAGCCCCAGCATTTT
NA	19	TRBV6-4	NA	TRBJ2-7	CASSDRAGRSPQVDYEQYF	TGTGCCAGCAGTGACCGTGCGGGACGTTCCCCTCAGGTGGACTACGAGCAGTACTTC
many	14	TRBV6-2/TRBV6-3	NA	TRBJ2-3	CASSYSQETDTQYF	TGTGCCAGCAGTTACTCGCAGGAGACAGATACGCAGTATTTT
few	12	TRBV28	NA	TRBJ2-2	CASSTPPHELFF	TGTGCCAGCAGCACTCCCCCCCACGAGCTGTTTTTT
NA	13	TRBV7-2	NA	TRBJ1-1	CASSLVRGSEAFF	TGTGCCAGCAGCTTAGTTCGGGGCTCTGAAGCTTTCTTT
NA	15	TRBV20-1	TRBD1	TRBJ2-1	CSARDRTTTNNEQFF	TGCAGTGCAAGGGACAGGACGACTACGAACAATGAGCAGTTCTTC
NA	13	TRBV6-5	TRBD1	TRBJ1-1	CASKQGVNTEAFF	TGTGCCAGCAAGCAGGGGGTGAACACTGAAGCTTTCTTT
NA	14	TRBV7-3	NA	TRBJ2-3	CASSLTAVTDTQYF	TGTGCCAGCAGCTTAACGGCTGTCACAGATACGCAGTATTTT
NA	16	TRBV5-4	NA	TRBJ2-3	CASSPGTPIVTDTQYF	TGTGCCAGCAGCCCGGGGACCCCGATAGTGACAGATACGCAGTATTTT